This record concerns one T cell receptor (beta chain) sequence. The data derive from a study of technical replicates of blood from several donors. TCRdb keeps only in-frame clones here, not all; method: immunoSEQ multiplex PCR. The top ten hold about 0.31% of the sample, which has some 80,000 clones, approximately 96% seen once. This clonotype was sampled from a human donor in good health. Sequenced: T cells isolated from PBMCs.

CDR3 nucleotides: TGTGCCAGCAGCCCAGGGTACACTGAAGCTTTCTTT. Encoded protein: CASSPGYTEAFF. This chain links TRBV11-2 with TRBJ1-1; D possibly corresponds to TRBD1 (5 bases). CDR3 length: 12 residues. Germline V gene sequence: CDR1 SGHAT, CDR2 FQNNGV. V was shortened by 5 bases and J by 3 bases, with 7 bases between the two germline ends.